Presented here are 5 T cell receptor beta chains from one specimen sequenced in a study of blood T cell repertoires in COVID-19. The method was immunoSEQ multiplex PCR; TCRdb's version includes in-frame clones alone and lacks a portion of them. The profile covers 150,000 or so clones, with about four fifths appearing a single time and 7.5% to 8% taken by the ten largest. Sequencing was performed on peripheral blood. The receptors were gathered from a man aged 35-49 years who had recovered from COVID-19.

This chain connects TRBV19 to TRBJ1-5; TRBD1 aligns across 10 bases. CDR1 and CDR2 (germline): LNHDA, SQIVND (reference sequence). The CDR3 spans 19 residues. With 5 bases clipped from V and 0 bases from J, the junction kept 13 bases outside the gene matches. Here the CDR3 DNA reads TGTGCCAGTAGTGGTTCCCGGGACAGGGGACTTTATAGCAATCAGCCCCAGCATTTT. It codes for CASSGSRDRGLYSNQPQHF.

The V gene is TRBV24-1, the J gene TRBJ1-2; a weak D match, TRBD1 (6 bases). The CDR3 sequence is 14 residues long. Trimming left V 3 bases short and J 7 bases short, with 14 bases between. Germline V CDR1 and CDR2: KGHDR, SFDVKD. The CDR3 sequence is CATSDGQGMGGYTF. The CDR3 coding sequence is TGTGCCACCAGTGATGGGCAGGGGATGGGTGGCTACACCTTC.

This chain uses TRBV3-1 (or the pseudogene TRBV3-2) with TRBJ2-3; 10 nucleotides align to TRBD2. V lost 4 bases, J lost 0 bases, and 16 bases stayed unmatched. Germline CDR1 LGHDT, CDR2 YNNKEL (reference sequence). This CDR3 contains 20 residues. In DNA, the CDR3 is TGTGCCAGCAGCCCAGATCCAATAGCGGGGGGATTAGCTAGCACAGATACGCAGTATTTT. Translation: CASSPDPIAGGLASTDTQYF.

This chain links TRBV25-1 with TRBJ1-6; D is perhaps TRBD1 (6 bases). V shed 5 bases and J shed 6 bases, with 14 bases lying between them. This CDR3 is built from 15 residues. Germline CDR1 is MGHDK and CDR2 is SYGVNS. This CDR3 reads CASSFQGSGNSPLHF. The CDR3 DNA sequence: TGTGCCAGCAGTTTCCAGGGGTCGGGTAATTCACCCCTCCACTTT.

The V and J genes are TRBV2 and TRBJ2-5; D perhaps matches TRBD1 (6 bases). Looked up from germline, CDR1 is SNHLY and CDR2 is FYNNEI. The CDR3 totals 14 residues. Trimming took 6 bases from V and 0 from J, leaving 11 bases between them. CDR3 sequence reads: CASSVDRNQETQYF. The CDR3 bases are TGTGCCAGCAGCGTGGACAGAAACCAAGAGACCCAGTACTTC.